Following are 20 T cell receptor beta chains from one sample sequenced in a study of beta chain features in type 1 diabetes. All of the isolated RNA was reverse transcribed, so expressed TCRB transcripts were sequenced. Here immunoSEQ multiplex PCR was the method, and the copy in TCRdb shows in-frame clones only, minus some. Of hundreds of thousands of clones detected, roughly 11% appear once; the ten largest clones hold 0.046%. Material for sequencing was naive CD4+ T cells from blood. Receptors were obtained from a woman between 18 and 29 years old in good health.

For the CDR3, the DNA is TGTGCCTGGAGTGTACCAGGGGCGCGGGACGAGCAGTACTTC. It translates to CAWSVPGARDEQYF. The chain links TRBV30 to TRBJ2-7; TRBD1 might be the D (6 bases). Per the germline V gene, CDR1 is GTSNPN and CDR2 is SVGIG (reference sequence). The CDR3 has 14 residues. With 0 bases removed from V and 5 bases from J, the gap between germline ends came to 14 bases.

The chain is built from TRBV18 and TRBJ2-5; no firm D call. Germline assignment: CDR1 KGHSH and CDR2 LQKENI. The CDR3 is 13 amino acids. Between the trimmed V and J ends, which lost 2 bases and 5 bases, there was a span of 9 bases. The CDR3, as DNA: TGTGCCAGCTCACCAGGGTTAACCGAGACCCAGTACTTC. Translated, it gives CASSPGLTETQYF.

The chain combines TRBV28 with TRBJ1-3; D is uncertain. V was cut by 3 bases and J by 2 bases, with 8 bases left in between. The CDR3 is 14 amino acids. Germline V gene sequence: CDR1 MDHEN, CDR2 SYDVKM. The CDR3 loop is CASSLSGPGNTIYF. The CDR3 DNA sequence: TGTGCCAGCAGTTTGTCAGGTCCTGGAAACACCATATATTTT. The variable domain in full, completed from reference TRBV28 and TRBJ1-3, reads DVKVTQSSRYLVKRTGEKVFLECVQDMDHENMFWYRQDPGLGLRLIYFSYDVKMKEKGDIPEGYSVSREKKERFSLILESASTNQTSMYLCASSLSGPGNTIYFGEGSWLTVV.

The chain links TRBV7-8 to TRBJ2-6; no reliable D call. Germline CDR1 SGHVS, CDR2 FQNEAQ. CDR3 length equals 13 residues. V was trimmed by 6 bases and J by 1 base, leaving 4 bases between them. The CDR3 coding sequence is TGTGCCAGCAGGGTATCTGGGGCCAACGTCCTGACTTTC. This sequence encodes CASRVSGANVLTF.

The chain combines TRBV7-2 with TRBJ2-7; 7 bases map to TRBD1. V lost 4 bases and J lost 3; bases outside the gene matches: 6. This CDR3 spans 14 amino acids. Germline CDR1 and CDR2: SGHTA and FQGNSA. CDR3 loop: CASSSNTGDYEQYV. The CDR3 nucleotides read TGTGCCAGCAGCTCCAATACAGGGGACTACGAGCAGTACGTC.

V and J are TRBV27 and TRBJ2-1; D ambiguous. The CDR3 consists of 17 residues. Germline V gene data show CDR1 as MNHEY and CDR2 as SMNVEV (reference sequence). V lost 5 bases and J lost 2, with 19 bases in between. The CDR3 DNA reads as TGTGCCAGCAGTGTAACAGCTCCCAGGATTACCTACAATGAGCAGTTCTTC. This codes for CASSVTAPRITYNEQFF.

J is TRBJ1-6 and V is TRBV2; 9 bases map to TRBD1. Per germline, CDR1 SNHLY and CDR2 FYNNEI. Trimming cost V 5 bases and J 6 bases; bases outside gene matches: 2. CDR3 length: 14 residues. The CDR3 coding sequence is TGTGCCAGCAGTCTGGGACAGGGTAATTCACCCCTCCACTTT. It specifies CASSLGQGNSPLHF.

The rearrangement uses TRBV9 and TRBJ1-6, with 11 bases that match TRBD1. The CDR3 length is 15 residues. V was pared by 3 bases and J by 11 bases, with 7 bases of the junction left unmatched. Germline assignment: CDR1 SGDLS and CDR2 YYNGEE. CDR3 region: CASSASGTGGPPLHF. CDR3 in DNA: TGTGCCAGCAGCGCCTCCGGGACAGGGGGTCCACCCCTCCACTTT.

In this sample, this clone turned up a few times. CDR3 in DNA: TGCGCCAGCAGCCAAGATCCCGGAAATCGGGCTGAAGCTTTCTTT. Translated, it gives CASSQDPGNRAEAFF. This chain connects TRBV4-3 to TRBJ1-1; no definite D call. The germline CDR1 and CDR2 sequences are LGHNA and YSLEER. V dropped 0 bases and J dropped 6 bases, with 14 bases sitting between them. The CDR3 consists of 15 residues.

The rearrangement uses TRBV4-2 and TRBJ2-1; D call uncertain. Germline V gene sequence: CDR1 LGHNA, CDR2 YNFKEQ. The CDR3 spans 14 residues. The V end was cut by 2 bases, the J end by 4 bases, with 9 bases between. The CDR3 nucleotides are TGTGCCAGCAGCCAAATAGGACGGTACAATGAGCAGTTCTTC. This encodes CASSQIGRYNEQFF.

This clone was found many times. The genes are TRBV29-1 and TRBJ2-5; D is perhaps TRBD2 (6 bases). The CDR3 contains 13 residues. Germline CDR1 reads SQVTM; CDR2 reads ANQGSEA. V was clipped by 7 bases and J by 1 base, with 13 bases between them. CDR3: CSARRGFQETQYF. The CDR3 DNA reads TGCAGCGCTCGGCGGGGATTCCAAGAGACCCAGTACTTC.

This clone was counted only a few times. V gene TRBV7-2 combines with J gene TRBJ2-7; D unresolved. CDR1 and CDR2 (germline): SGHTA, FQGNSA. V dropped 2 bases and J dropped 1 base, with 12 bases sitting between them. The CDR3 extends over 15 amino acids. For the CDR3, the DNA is TGTGCCAGCAGCTTACAAGCGACACTATCCTACGAGCAGTACGTC. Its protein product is CASSLQATLSYEQYV.

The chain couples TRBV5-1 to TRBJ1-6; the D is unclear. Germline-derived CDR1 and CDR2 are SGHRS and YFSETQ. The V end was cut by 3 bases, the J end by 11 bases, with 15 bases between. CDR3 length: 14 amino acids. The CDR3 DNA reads TGCGCCAGCAGCTCCTCCGCGGGCGCAACACCCCTCCACTTT. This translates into CASSSSAGATPLHF.

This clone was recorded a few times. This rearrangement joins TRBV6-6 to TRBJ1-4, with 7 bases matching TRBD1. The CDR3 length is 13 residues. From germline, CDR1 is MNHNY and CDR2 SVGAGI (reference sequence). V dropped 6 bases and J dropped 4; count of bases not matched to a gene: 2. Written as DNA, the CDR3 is TGTGCCAGCAGCCGACAGGGTAATGAAAAACTGTTTTTT. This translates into CASSRQGNEKLFF.

In DNA, the CDR3 is TGTGCCAGCAGCCGGAAAGAAGAGACCCAGTACTTC. Its translation: CASSRKEETQYF. The rearrangement links TRBV14 to TRBJ2-5, with unresolved D. This CDR3 contains 12 residues. Germline CDR1 and CDR2: SGHDN and FVKESK. V was clipped by 4 bases and J by 3 bases, with 6 bases between them.

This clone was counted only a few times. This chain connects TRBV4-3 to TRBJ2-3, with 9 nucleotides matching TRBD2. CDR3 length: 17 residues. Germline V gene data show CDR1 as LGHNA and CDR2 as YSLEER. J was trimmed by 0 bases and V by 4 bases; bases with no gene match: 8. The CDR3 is CASSRKKTSGSTDTQYF. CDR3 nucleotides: TGCGCCAGCAGCCGAAAAAAGACTAGCGGTAGCACAGATACGCAGTATTTT.

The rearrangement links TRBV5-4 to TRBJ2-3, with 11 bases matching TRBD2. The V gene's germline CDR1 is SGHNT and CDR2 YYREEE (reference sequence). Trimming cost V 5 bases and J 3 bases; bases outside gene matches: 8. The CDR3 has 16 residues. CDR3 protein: CASSFTSGRFTDTQYF. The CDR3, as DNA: TGTGCCAGCAGTTTCACTAGCGGGAGATTTACAGATACGCAGTATTTT.

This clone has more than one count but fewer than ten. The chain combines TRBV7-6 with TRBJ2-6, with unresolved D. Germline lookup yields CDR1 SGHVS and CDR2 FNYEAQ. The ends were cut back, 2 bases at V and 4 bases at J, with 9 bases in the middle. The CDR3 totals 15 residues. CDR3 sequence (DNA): TGTGCCAGCAGCTTACTGGCTACCGGGGCCAACGTCCTGACTTTC. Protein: CASSLLATGANVLTF. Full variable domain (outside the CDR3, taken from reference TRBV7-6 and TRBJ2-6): GAGVSQSPRYKVTKRGQDVALRCDPISGHVSLYWYRQALGQGPEFLTYFNYEAQQDKSGLPNDRFSAERPEGSISTLTIQRTEQRDSAMYRCASSLLATGANVLTFGAGSRLTVL.

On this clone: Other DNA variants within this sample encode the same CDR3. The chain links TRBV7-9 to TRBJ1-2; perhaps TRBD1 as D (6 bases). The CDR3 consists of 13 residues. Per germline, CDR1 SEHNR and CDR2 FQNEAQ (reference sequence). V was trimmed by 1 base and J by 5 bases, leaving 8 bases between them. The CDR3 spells CASSLGTAYGYTF. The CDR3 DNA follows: TGTGCCAGCAGCTTAGGGACAGCATATGGCTACACCTTC.

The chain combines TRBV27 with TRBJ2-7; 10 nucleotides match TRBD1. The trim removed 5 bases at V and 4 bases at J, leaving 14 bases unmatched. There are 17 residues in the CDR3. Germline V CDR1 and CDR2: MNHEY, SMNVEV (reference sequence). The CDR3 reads CASSLKTGQGPLYEQYF. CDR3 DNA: TGTGCCAGCAGTCTAAAGACGGGACAGGGGCCGTTGTACGAGCAGTACTTC.